This TCR beta chain was observed in a study of blood T cell repertoires in COVID-19. Sequencing was performed with immunoSEQ multiplex PCR; in TCRdb, only in-frame clones are kept and a portion is missing. Among 220,000 or so clones listed, approximately 83% were seen once. Between the trimmed V and J ends, which lost 5 bases and 4 bases, there was a span of 3 bases. Germline V gene sequence: CDR1 LGHDT, CDR2 YNNKEL (reference sequence). The CDR3 totals 11 residues. Material for sequencing was PBMCs or T cells enriched from blood (not recorded which). V gene TRBV3-1 (or the pseudogene TRBV3-2) combines with J gene TRBJ1-3; D is unclear. This clonotype was obtained from a woman in her sixties who had recovered from COVID-19. CDR3 in amino acids: CASSLGNTIYF. The CDR3 DNA reads TGTGCCAGCAGCTTAGGAAACACCATATATTTT.